These 5 T cell receptor beta chains were all obtained from the same sample, sequenced in a study of OX40 agonist ivuxolimab in advanced cancers. Sequenced by immunoSEQ multiplex PCR; TCRdb stores in-frame clones only, minus some. The sample yields around 67,000 clones, 80% to 85% seen once. The sequencing here drew on CD4+ or CD8+ T cells sorted from blood, taken in a trial of the OX40 agonist ivuxolimab. The receptors were gathered from an adult with an advanced solid tumor such as melanoma, head and neck, liver or kidney cancer.

The chain combines TRBV5-6 with TRBJ1-1; 8 bases line up with TRBD1. Germline CDR1 SGHDT, CDR2 YYEEEE. V lost 4 bases, J lost 5 bases, and 10 bases stayed unmatched. CDR3 length: 15 amino acids. The CDR3 DNA is TGTGCCAGCAGCGCAGTAAGGACAGGGTGGACTGAAGCTTTCTTT. This sequence encodes CASSAVRTGWTEAFF.

Only one count was recorded for this clone. This chain joins TRBV4-1 and TRBJ1-1; a possible D gene is TRBD1 (6 bases). The CDR3 spans 17 residues. Germline CDR1 is MGHRA and CDR2 is YSYEKL. Trimming shortened V by 2 bases and J by 6 bases, and 22 bases separated the two germline ends. As DNA, the CDR3 is TGCGCCAGCAGCCAAATGGCGGGGGCCCAAGGTAGAGCTGAAGCTTTCTTT. Amino acids: CASSQMAGAQGRAEAFF.

In DNA, the CDR3 is TGTGCCAGTCATGGCTCAAAGGAGGGGGGCGGCACTGAAGCTTTCTTT. Translation: CASHGSKEGGGTEAFF. J is TRBJ1-1 and V is TRBV28; tentatively, D is TRBD1 (6 bases). Germline assignment: CDR1 MDHEN and CDR2 SYDVKM. Trimming left V 9 bases short and J 4 bases short, with 24 bases between. The CDR3 is made up of 16 amino acids.

CDR3 bases: TGTGCCAGCAGTTTATCCCCCACCTTCTACAATGAGCAGTTCTTC. This sequence encodes CASSLSPTFYNEQFF. The chain recombines TRBV27 with TRBJ2-1; D is ambiguous. Germline CDR1 MNHEY, CDR2 SMNVEV (reference sequence). The CDR3 totals 15 residues. The V end was cut by 0 bases, the J end by 3 bases, with 9 bases between.

This clone was seen once. The rearrangement uses TRBV7-6 and TRBJ1-3, with D unclear. The V end lost 4 bases, the J end lost 0 bases, and 13 bases lay between the germline ends. Germline V gene sequence: CDR1 SGHVS, CDR2 FNYEAQ. CDR3 length: 16 amino acids. The CDR3: CASSSTRPTSGNTIYF. The CDR3 DNA is TGTGCCAGCAGCTCAACGCGGCCAACCTCTGGAAACACCATATATTTT.